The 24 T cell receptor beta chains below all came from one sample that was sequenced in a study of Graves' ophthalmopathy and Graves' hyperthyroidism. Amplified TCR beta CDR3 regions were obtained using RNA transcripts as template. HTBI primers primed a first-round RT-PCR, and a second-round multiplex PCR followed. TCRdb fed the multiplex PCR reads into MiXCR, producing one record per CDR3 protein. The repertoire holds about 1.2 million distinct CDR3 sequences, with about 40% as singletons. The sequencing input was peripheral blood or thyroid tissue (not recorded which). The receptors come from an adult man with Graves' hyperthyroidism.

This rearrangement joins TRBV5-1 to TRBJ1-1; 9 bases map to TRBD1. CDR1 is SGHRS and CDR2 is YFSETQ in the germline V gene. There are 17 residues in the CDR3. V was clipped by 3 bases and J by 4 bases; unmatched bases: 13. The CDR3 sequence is CASSSSLQGARITEAFF. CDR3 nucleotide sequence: TGCGCCAGCAGCTCCTCCTTACAGGGGGCGCGGATCACTGAAGCTTTCTTT. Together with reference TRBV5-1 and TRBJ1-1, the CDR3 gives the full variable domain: KAGVTQTPRYLIKTRGQQVTLSCSPISGHRSVSWYQQTPGQGLQFLFEYFSETQRNKGNFPGRFSGRQFSNSRSEMNVSTLELGDSALYLCASSSSLQGARITEAFFGQGTRLTVV.

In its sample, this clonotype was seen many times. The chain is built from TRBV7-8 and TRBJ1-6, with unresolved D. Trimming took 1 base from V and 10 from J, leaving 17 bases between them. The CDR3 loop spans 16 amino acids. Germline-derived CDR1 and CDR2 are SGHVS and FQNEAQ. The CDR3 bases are TGTGCCAGCAGCTTAGAAGGGCGTAGTTCGGGCTCACCCCTCCACTTT. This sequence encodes CASSLEGRSSGSPLHF. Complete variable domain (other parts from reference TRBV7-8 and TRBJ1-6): GAGVSQSPRYKVAKRGQDVALRCDPISGHVSLFWYQQALGQGPEFLTYFQNEAQLDKSGLPSDRFFAERPEGSVSTLKIQRTQQEDSAVYLCASSLEGRSSGSPLHFGNGTRLTVT.

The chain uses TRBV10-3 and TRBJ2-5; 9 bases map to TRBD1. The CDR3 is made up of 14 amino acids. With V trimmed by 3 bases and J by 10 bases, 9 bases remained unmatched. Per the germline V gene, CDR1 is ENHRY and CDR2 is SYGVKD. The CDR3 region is CAISDGGTGPDQYF. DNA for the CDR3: TGTGCCATCAGTGATGGGGGGACAGGGCCAGACCAGTACTTC.

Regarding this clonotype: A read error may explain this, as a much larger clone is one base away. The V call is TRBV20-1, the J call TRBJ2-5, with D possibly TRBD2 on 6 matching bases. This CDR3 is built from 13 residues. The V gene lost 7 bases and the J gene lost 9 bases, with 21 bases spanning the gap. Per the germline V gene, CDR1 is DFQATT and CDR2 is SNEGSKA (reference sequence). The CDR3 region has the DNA TGCAGTGGAGTGGGGGGAAACGAAGGTTCCCAGTACTTC. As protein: CSGVGGNEGSQYF.

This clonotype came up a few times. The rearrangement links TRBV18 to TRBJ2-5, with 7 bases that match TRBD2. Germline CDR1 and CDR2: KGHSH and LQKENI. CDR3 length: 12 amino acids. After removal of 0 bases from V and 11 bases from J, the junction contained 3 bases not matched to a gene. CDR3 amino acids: CASSPPGLGQYF. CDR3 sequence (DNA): TGTGCCAGCTCACCACCCGGACTAGGACAGTACTTC.

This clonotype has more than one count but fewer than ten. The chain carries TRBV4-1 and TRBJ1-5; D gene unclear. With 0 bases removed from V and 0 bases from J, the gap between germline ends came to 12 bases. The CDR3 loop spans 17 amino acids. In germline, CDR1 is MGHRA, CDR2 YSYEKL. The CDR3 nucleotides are TGCGCCAGCAGCCAAGAAGTGGGCGGGAATAGCAATCAGCCCCAGCATTTT. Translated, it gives CASSQEVGGNSNQPQHF.

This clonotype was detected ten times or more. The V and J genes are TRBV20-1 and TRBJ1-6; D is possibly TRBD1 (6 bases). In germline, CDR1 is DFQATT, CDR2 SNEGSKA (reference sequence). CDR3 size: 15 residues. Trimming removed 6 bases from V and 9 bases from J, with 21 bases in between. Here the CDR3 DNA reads TGCAGTGCCAGCTACCAACAGGGAGTCGGTTCACCCCTCCACTTT. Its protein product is CSASYQQGVGSPLHF.

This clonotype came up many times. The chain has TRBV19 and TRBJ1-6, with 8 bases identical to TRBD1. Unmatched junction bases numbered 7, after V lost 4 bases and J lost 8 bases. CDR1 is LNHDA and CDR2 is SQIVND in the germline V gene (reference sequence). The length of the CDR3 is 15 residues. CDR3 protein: CASSTVDRGYSPLHF. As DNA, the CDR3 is TGTGCCAGTAGTACCGTCGACAGGGGATATTCACCCCTCCACTTT. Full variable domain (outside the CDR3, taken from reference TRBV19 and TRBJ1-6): DGGITQSPKYLFRKEGQNVTLSCEQNLNHDAMYWYRQDPGQGLRLIYYSQIVNDFQKGDIAEGYSVSREKKESFPLTVTSAQKNPTAFYLCASSTVDRGYSPLHFGNGTRLTVT.

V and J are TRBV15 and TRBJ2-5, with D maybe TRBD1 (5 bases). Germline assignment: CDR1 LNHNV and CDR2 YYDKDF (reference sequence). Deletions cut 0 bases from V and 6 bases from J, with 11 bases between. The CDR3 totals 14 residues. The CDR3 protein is CATSRDRVGQTQYF. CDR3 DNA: TGTGCCACCAGCAGAGACAGGGTAGGGCAGACCCAGTACTTC.

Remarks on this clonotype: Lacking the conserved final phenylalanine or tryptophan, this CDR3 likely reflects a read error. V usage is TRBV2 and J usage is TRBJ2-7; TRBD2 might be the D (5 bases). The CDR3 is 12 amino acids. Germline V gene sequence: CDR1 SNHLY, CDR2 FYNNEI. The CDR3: CASRAPDYDQYS. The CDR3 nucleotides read TGTGCCAGCAGGGCTCCCGACTACGATCAGTACTCC.

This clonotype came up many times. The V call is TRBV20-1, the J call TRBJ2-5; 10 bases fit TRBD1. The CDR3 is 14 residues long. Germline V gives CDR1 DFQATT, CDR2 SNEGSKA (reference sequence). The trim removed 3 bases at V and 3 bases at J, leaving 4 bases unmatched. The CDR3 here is CSASPTGGEETQYF. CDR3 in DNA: TGCAGTGCTAGTCCGACAGGGGGCGAAGAGACCCAGTACTTC.

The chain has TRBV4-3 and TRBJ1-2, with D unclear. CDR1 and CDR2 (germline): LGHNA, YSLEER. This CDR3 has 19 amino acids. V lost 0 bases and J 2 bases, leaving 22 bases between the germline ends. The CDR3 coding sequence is TGCGCCAGCAGCCAAGACGATCCCAGTCTTCAGGATATCAACTATGGCTACACCTTC. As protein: CASSQDDPSLQDINYGYTF.

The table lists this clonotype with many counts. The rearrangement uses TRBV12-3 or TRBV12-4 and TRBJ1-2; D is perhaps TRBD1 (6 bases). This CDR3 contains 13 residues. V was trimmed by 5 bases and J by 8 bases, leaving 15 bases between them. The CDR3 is CASSTGRVLGYTF. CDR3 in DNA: TGTGCCAGCAGTACAGGGCGGGTTCTGGGCTACACCTTC.

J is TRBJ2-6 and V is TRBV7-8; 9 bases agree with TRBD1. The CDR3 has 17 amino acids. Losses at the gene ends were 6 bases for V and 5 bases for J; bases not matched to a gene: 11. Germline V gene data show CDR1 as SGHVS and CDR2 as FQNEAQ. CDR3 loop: CASRSGTGKWRANVLTF. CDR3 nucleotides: TGTGCCAGCAGGTCTGGGACAGGGAAGTGGCGGGCCAACGTCCTGACTTTC.

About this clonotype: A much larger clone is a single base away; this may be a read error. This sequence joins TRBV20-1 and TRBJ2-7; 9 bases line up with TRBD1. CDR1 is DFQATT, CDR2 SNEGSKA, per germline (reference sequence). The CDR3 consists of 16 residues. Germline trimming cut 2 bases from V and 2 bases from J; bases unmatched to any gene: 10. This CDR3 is CSARQAGTGLTYEQYF. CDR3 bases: TGCAGTGCTAGACAAGCCGGGACAGGGCTGACCTACGAGCAGTACTTC.

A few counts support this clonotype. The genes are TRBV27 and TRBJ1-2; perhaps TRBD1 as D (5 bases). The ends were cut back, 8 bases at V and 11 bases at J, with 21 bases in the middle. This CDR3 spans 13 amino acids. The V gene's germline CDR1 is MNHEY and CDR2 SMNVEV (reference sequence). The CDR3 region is CASSQGRGGGYTF. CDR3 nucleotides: TGTGCCAGCTCTCAGGGTCGGGGAGGAGGTTACACCTTC.

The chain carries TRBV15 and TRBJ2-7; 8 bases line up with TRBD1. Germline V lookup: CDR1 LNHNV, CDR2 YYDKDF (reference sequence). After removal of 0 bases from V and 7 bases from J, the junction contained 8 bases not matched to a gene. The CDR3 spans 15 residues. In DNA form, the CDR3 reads TGTGCCACCAGCAGAGATGGTCAGGGGGCGCGTGAGCAGTACTTC. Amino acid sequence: CATSRDGQGAREQYF.

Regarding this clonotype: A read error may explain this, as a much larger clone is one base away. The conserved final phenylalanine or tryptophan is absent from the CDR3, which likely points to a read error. The CDR3 coding sequence is TGTGCCAGCAGCTTATACGGATATCAGCAGTACCTC. This encodes CASSLYGYQQYL. This chain links TRBV7-3 with TRBJ2-7; D is undetermined. CDR1 SGHTA and CDR2 FQGTGA come from the germline V gene. The CDR3 is 12 amino acids. Deletions cut 2 bases from V and 8 bases from J, with 10 bases between.

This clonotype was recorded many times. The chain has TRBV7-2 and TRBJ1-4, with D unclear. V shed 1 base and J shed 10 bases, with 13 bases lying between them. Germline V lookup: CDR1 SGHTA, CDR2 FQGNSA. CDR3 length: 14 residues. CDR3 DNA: TGTGCCAGCAGCTTAGATGGATCGTCAGGAAAACTGTTTTTT. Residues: CASSLDGSSGKLFF. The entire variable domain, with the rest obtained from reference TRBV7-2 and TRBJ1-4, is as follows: GAGVSQSPSNKVTEKGKDVELRCDPISGHTALYWYRQSLGQGLEFLIYFQGNSAPDKSGLPSDRFSAERTGGSVSTLTIQRTQQEDSAVYLCASSLDGSSGKLFFGSGTQLSVL.

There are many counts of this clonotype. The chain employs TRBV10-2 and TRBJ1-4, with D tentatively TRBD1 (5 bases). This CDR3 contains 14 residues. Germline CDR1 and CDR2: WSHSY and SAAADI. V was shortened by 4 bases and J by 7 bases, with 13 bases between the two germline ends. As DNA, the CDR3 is TGCGCCAGCAGTGGTGGGGCCCTAGCTGAAAAACTGTTTTTT. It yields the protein CASSGGALAEKLFF.

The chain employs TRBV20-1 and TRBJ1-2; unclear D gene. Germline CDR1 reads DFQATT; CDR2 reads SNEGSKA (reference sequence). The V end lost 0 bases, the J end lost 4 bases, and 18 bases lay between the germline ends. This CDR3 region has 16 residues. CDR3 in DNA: TGCAGTGCTAGAGATCCTACCGGGAAGACGGTCTATGGCTACACCTTC. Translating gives CSARDPTGKTVYGYTF.

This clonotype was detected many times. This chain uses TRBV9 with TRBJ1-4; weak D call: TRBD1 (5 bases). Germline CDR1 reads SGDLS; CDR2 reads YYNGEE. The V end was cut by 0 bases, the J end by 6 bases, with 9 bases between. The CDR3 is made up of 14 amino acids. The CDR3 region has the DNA TGTGCCAGCAGCGTAGGAGGGACCGATGAAAAACTGTTTTTT. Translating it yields CASSVGGTDEKLFF. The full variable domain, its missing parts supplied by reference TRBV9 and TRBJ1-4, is DSGVTQTPKHLITATGQRVTLRCSPRSGDLSVYWYQQSLDQGLQFLIQYYNGEERAKGNILERFSAQQFPDLHSELNLSSLELGDSALYFCASSVGGTDEKLFFGSGTQLSVL.

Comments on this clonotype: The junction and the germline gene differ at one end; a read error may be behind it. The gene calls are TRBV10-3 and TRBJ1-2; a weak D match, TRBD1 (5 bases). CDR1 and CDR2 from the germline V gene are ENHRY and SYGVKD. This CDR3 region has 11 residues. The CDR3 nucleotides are TGTGCCATCAGTGAGGGGGGGACTAGCGGCTTC. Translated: CAISEGGTSGF.

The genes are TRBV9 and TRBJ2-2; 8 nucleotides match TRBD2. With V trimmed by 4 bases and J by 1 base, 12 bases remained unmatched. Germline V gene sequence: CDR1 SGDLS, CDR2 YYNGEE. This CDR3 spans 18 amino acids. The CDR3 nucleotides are TGTGCCAGCAGCTTTCAGGTTACTAGCGGAGGGAACACCGGGGAGCTGTTTTTT. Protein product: CASSFQVTSGGNTGELFF.